This T cell receptor beta chain originates from a study of blood T cell repertoires in COVID-19. Study summary: Collection of acute and convalescent COVID-19 samples took place in the United States, Italy and Spain. In each case, the material was cDNA or gDNA derived from T cells, B-cell-depleted T cells, or PBMCs.

The CDR3 spans 13 residues. The V end was cut by 1 base, the J end by 4 bases, with 8 bases between. CDR1 is SGHRS and CDR2 is YFSETQ in the germline V gene. As originally analysed: Counts of nucleated cells, estimated from reference gene primer amplification, were obtained. Measured with immunoSEQ multiplex PCR; TCRdb has only the in-frame clones, and not every one. That table is the source of V, J and clone size, and D and trimming were worked out from the DNA. The top ten hold roughly 6% of the sample, which has 65,000 to 80,000 clones, 80% to 90% seen once. This sequence was found in a man aged 45-65 years with active COVID-19. Material for sequencing was peripheral blood. This chain connects TRBV5-1 to TRBJ1-1; D unclear. CDR3 DNA sequence: TGCGCCAGCAGCTTGAATGGAGGCACTGAAGCTTTCTTT. This sequence encodes CASSLNGGTEAFF.